Listed below are T cell receptor beta chains from one sample, sequenced in a study of T cell responses to AZD1222 COVID-19 vaccine. The protocol was immunoSEQ multiplex PCR, while the TCRdb copy is restricted to in-frame clones and leaves out a portion. The sample comprises about 140,000 clones, about 91% of which are singletons, and around 3.5% rests with the top ten. The sequencing here drew on peripheral blood, taken 28 days after the second AZD1222 dose. The receptors come from an adult who received the AZD1222 COVID-19 vaccine. The CDR3 runs from the conserved cysteine through the conserved F or W. A D gene is named only where the DNA matches it firmly. Clone size is stated in some rows and not others, as once, few, many or a class when expanded.

v_call	clone_size	d_call	j_call	cdr3_nt	cdr3_aa
TRBV27	NA	NA	TRBJ1-1	TGTGCCAGCAGTTTAAGGGGCGGGGTGAGCACTGAAGCTTTCTTT	CASSLRGGVSTEAFF
TRBV20-1	once	NA	TRBJ2-5	TGCAGTGCTAGTAAAACCGTCCAAGAGACCCAGTACTTC	CSASKTVQETQYF
TRBV30	NA	TRBD1	TRBJ1-1	TGTGCCTGGAGCGGGACAGGCAACACTGAAGCTTTCTTT	CAWSGTGNTEAFF
TRBV21-1	NA	NA	TRBJ1-5	TGTGCCAGCAGCTTTCTCGACAGGGGTCATCAGCCCCAGCATTTT	CASSFLDRGHQPQHF
TRBV12-2	NA	NA	TRBJ2-1	TGTGCAACTCCCCGGACTAGTAATAAGAGTGAGCAGTTCTTC	CATPRTSNKSEQFF
TRBV7-9	once	TRBD1	TRBJ1-4	TGTGCCAGCAGCCCGGGACAGGGGAAAACTAATGAAAAACTGTTTTTT	CASSPGQGKTNEKLFF
TRBV28	NA	TRBD2	TRBJ2-5	TGTGCCAGCAGTTTGCCCTCCGAGGGACTAGCGGTCGGGGGAGAGACCCAGTACTTC	CASSLPSEGLAVGGETQYF
TRBV28	NA	TRBD1	TRBJ1-4	TGTGCCAGCAGCAAACAGGGGGCGCGTGGTGAAAAACTGTTTTTT	CASSKQGARGEKLFF
TRBV19	NA	NA	TRBJ2-1	TGTGCCAGTAGTATAGAACCCCAGGCCTACAATGAGCAGTTCTTC	CASSIEPQAYNEQFF
TRBV2	NA	NA	TRBJ2-1	TGTGCCAGCAGTGTGGACAGATGGGGTGAGCAGTTCTTC	CASSVDRWGEQFF
TRBV27	NA	NA	TRBJ1-1	TGTGCCAGCCATTTAACATGGGGGGCTGCGAACACTGAAGCTTTCTTT	CASHLTWGAANTEAFF
TRBV19	NA	NA	TRBJ2-7	TGTGCCAGTAGTTCCCCCCTCGGGACAGGGCAAGCGGGAGAATGGGGCGAGCAGTACTTC	CASSSPLGTGQAGEWGEQYF
TRBV6-2/TRBV6-3	NA	TRBD2	TRBJ2-7	TGTGCCAGCAGTGGGGGGGACGAGCAGTACTTC	CASSGGDEQYF
TRBV4-1	few	NA	TRBJ2-7	TGCGCCAGCAGCCAGAGGGACGCCTCCTACGAGCAGTACTTC	CASSQRDASYEQYF
TRBV19	NA	NA	TRBJ1-5	TGTGCCAGTAGTATGGGCTCAGATCAGCCCCAGCATTTT	CASSMGSDQPQHF
TRBV7-9	NA	NA	TRBJ1-1	TGTGCCAGCAGACCGACAGCGGGGCCCATGAACACTGAAGCTTTCTTT	CASRPTAGPMNTEAFF
TRBV4-1	NA	NA	TRBJ1-5	TGCGCCAGCAGCCAAGTCCGGACCGTTCAGCCCCAGCATTTT	CASSQVRTVQPQHF
TRBV12-3/TRBV12-4	NA	TRBD1	TRBJ1-3	TGTGCCAGCAGTTTGGGACAGGGCAACACCATATATTTT	CASSLGQGNTIYF
TRBV28	NA	NA	TRBJ1-5	TGTGCCAGCAGTTTAGGCAACGGGCCCCAGCATTTT	CASSLGNGPQHF
TRBV3-1/TRBV3-2	NA	NA	TRBJ1-3	TGTGCCAGCAGCCAATATGGGGGAGGTGGAAACACCATATATTTT	CASSQYGGGGNTIYF
TRBV7-9	NA	NA	TRBJ2-1	TGTGCCAGCAGCTTCGTCGGGAGTACGAGGAATGAGCAGTTCTTC	CASSFVGSTRNEQFF
TRBV12-5	NA	TRBD2	TRBJ2-3	TGTGCTAGTGGTTTGGTAGGGCTAGCGGAAACAGATACGCAGTATTTT	CASGLVGLAETDTQYF
TRBV6-5	NA	NA	TRBJ1-4	TGTGCCACCCAGTGGGGTACTAATGAAAAACTGTTTTTT	CATQWGTNEKLFF
TRBV5-4	NA	NA	TRBJ1-3	TGTGCCAGCAGCTCCTCACATGGGTCTGGAAACACCATATATTTT	CASSSSHGSGNTIYF
TRBV5-4	NA	NA	TRBJ1-4	TGTGCCAGCAGCCCAAAACAGGGAAACAATGAAAAACTGTTTTTT	CASSPKQGNNEKLFF
TRBV18	NA	TRBD1	TRBJ1-5	TGTGCCAGCTCACCACGGACAGGGGGAAAATTTTTCAATCAGCCCCAGCATTTT	CASSPRTGGKFFNQPQHF
TRBV4-3	NA	NA	TRBJ2-3	TGCGCCAGCAGCCTTACGGGAATGCCAGATACGCAGTATTTT	CASSLTGMPDTQYF
TRBV7-9	NA	NA	TRBJ1-2	TGTGCCAGCAGCTTACCTGCGCCTGATGGCTACACCTTC	CASSLPAPDGYTF
TRBV2	NA	TRBD1	TRBJ1-1	TGTGCCAGCAGTGACCCGGGACAGGTTAACACTGAAGCTTTCTTT	CASSDPGQVNTEAFF
TRBV7-9	NA	TRBD1	TRBJ1-6	TGTGCCAGCAGATCGGAAACAGGGGTATATTCACCCCTCCACTTT	CASRSETGVYSPLHF
TRBV7-7	NA	TRBD2	TRBJ2-3	TGTGCCAGCAGCCCAAGGACTAGCGGGCCCTTCACAGATACGCAGTATTTT	CASSPRTSGPFTDTQYF
TRBV11-2	once	TRBD1	TRBJ1-1	TGTGCCAGCAGCTTAACAGGGGAAGGCACTGAAGCTTTCTTT	CASSLTGEGTEAFF
TRBV9	NA	TRBD1	TRBJ2-1	TGTGCCAGCAGCGTAGCCGGGACAGGGGGCCATGAGCAGTTCTTC	CASSVAGTGGHEQFF
TRBV20-1	NA	NA	TRBJ1-3	TGCAGTGGGGTTCATGGAAACACCATATATTTT	CSGVHGNTIYF
TRBV10-3	few	NA	TRBJ2-1	TGTGCCATCAGATTACAGGAAAACAATGAGCAGTTCTTC	CAIRLQENNEQFF
TRBV6-1	NA	NA	TRBJ1-6	TGTGCCAGCAGTGAAATCGCAGGGCGATCACCCCTCCACTTT	CASSEIAGRSPLHF
TRBV29-1	NA	TRBD1	TRBJ1-3	TGCAGCGCCACCTCCGGGACAGACGGAAACACCATATATTTT	CSATSGTDGNTIYF
TRBV28	NA	NA	TRBJ1-6	TGTGCCAGCAGTCGGACAGCCGATTCCCACTTT	CASSRTADSHF
TRBV2	NA	TRBD1	TRBJ1-1	TGTGCCAGCAGCCTGTCAGGGGGCAAGTCTGAAGCTTTCTTT	CASSLSGGKSEAFF
TRBV5-1	NA	NA	TRBJ1-1	TGCGCCAGCAGCAGGGGGGAGGACACTGAAGCTTTCTTT	CASSRGEDTEAFF
TRBV4-2	NA	NA	TRBJ1-3	TGTGCCAGCCACAGAACGACAGGCGCTGGAAACACCATATATTTT	CASHRTTGAGNTIYF
TRBV9	NA	NA	TRBJ2-5	TGTGCCAGCAGCGTAGCCGCCGGAGACCAAGAGACCCAGTACTTC	CASSVAAGDQETQYF
TRBV5-1	NA	TRBD1	TRBJ2-3	TGCGCCAGCAGGATCCGACAGGGAGGCACAGATACGCAGTATTTT	CASRIRQGGTDTQYF
TRBV10-2	NA	NA	TRBJ1-5	TGCGCCAGCAGTGAGGGACGGGCTGTGGATCCCCAGCATTTT	CASSEGRAVDPQHF
TRBV5-1	NA	NA	TRBJ1-6	TGCGCCAGCAGTTGGACAGACCGAAGGGGTGATTCACCCCTCCACTTT	CASSWTDRRGDSPLHF
TRBV4-2	NA	NA	TRBJ2-1	TGTGCCAGCAGCCAAGATCCTCTCGCGGAATGGAACAATGAGCAGTTCTTC	CASSQDPLAEWNNEQFF
TRBV4-1	NA	NA	TRBJ1-2	TGCGCCAGCAGCCAGGACCGGGGGGAGGGTGGCTACACCTTC	CASSQDRGEGGYTF
TRBV11-2	once	NA	TRBJ2-3	TGTGCCAGCAGCCCCTGGAACACAGATACGCAGTATTTT	CASSPWNTDTQYF
TRBV9	NA	NA	TRBJ2-1	TGTGCCAGCGGAAACAATGAGCAGTTCTTC	CASGNNEQFF
TRBV3-1/TRBV3-2	NA	NA	TRBJ1-3	TGTGCCAGCAGCGACCTGCCCTCTGGAAACACCATATATTTT	CASSDLPSGNTIYF
TRBV2	many	TRBD1	TRBJ1-6	TGTGCCAGCAGTGATCCGGGACAGAATCCCTATAATTCACCCCTCCACTTT	CASSDPGQNPYNSPLHF
TRBV5-1	NA	TRBD1	TRBJ1-2	TGCGCCAGCAGCCCCCGCCCCGGGACAGAGAACTATGGCTACACCTTC	CASSPRPGTENYGYTF
TRBV25-1	NA	NA	TRBJ1-4	TGTGCCAGCAGTGAATATAACGGAAAACTGTTTTTT	CASSEYNGKLFF